The 28 T cell receptor beta chains in this list originate from one sample, sequenced in a study of T cell responses to AZD1222 COVID-19 vaccine. The method was immunoSEQ multiplex PCR; TCRdb's version includes in-frame clones alone and lacks a portion of them. The table includes over 95,000 clones, almost 90% detected once. This specimen was peripheral blood, taken 28 days after the second AZD1222 dose. The source of these receptors is an adult who received the AZD1222 COVID-19 vaccine.

The chain has TRBV30 and TRBJ1-2; unclear D gene. In germline, CDR1 is GTSNPN, CDR2 SVGIG (reference sequence). Trimming cost V 5 bases and J 7 bases, with 8 bases left between them. The CDR3 totals 10 residues. For the CDR3, the DNA is TGTGCCTGGGGTCGGGTTGGCTACACCTTC. Translated: CAWGRVGYTF.

This chain links TRBV5-3 with TRBJ2-1; 9 bases line up with TRBD2. TRBV5-3 is an ORF for which the function is uncertain. The CDR3 totals 18 residues. J gave up 3 bases and V 4 bases, and 14 bases lay outside the gene matches. The CDR3 sequence: CARSPESGSSGVYNEQFF. CDR3 nucleotide sequence: TGTGCCAGAAGCCCCGAAAGTGGCTCTAGCGGGGTCTACAATGAGCAGTTCTTC.

The chain couples TRBV5-1 to TRBJ2-5; 15 nucleotides match TRBD2. The V and J ends lost 5 bases and 1 base, in that order; junction bases with no gene match: 9. Germline CDR1 is SGHRS and CDR2 is YFSETQ. The CDR3 totals 18 residues. CDR3 sequence (DNA): TGCGCCAGCAGTCATGGACTAGCGGGAGGGGCGGCCCAAGAGACCCAGTACTTC. Translation: CASSHGLAGGAAQETQYF.

In its sample, this clone was seen once. J is TRBJ2-7 and V is TRBV23-1; D is possibly TRBD2 (5 bases). TRBV23-1 is given ORF status, its function remaining uncertain. V lost 8 bases and J lost 7, with 9 bases in between. The CDR3 consists of 10 residues. CDR3: CASRPGEQYF. The DNA for the CDR3 is TGCGCCAGCCGCCCGGGGGAGCAGTACTTC.

This clone was detected only once. Additional DNA sequences in this sample encode the identical CDR3. The V gene is TRBV5-1, the J gene TRBJ1-6; TRBD1 matches 9 bases. After removal of 3 bases from V and 5 bases from J, the junction contained 3 bases not matched to a gene. This CDR3 has 15 amino acids. CDR1 and CDR2 from the germline V gene are SGHRS and YFSETQ. This CDR3 is CASSSGQGNNSPLHF. The CDR3 DNA reads TGCGCCAGCAGCTCAGGACAGGGGAATAATTCACCCCTCCACTTT.

The J gene is TRBJ2-1, the V gene TRBV6-4, with D perhaps being TRBD1 or TRBD2 (5 bases each). CDR1 is MRHNA and CDR2 is SNTAGT in the germline V gene. Deletions cut 1 base from V and 5 bases from J, with 18 bases between. This CDR3 comprises 17 residues. CDR3 amino acids: CASSDCLGGAIHNEQFF. CDR3 DNA: TGTGCCAGCAGTGACTGCCTTGGGGGAGCGATACACAATGAGCAGTTCTTC.

The V and J genes are TRBV18 and TRBJ2-2; D gene unclear. V lost 2 bases to trimming and J lost 6 bases, with 1 base between them. The CDR3 sequence is 11 residues long. The germline gives CDR1 KGHSH, CDR2 LQKENI. CDR3 sequence: CASSPSGELFF. CDR3 sequence (DNA): TGTGCCAGCTCACCATCCGGGGAGCTGTTTTTT.

This clone was observed once. V and J are TRBV6-5 and TRBJ2-5, with D hard to call. Germline V lookup: CDR1 MNHEY, CDR2 SVGAGI. The CDR3 has 12 amino acids. The V and J ends lost 8 bases and 5 bases respectively, with 12 bases between them. Here the CDR3 reads CASDRVRETQYF. In DNA, the CDR3 is TGTGCCAGCGATAGGGTTCGGGAGACCCAGTACTTC.

The V and J genes are TRBV6-5 and TRBJ2-7, with TRBD2 identical over 9 bases. The CDR3 is 15 residues long. The ends lost 7 bases at V and 3 bases at J; junction bases unmatched: 10. Germline lookup yields CDR1 MNHEY and CDR2 SVGAGI. The CDR3 loop is CASTRGREGLYEQYF. The CDR3 DNA sequence: TGTGCCAGCACCCGCGGGCGGGAGGGCCTCTACGAGCAGTACTTC.

About this clone itself: The sample contains more than one DNA sequence encoding this CDR3. The chain links TRBV27 to TRBJ2-1; D is possibly TRBD2 (6 bases). This CDR3 has 12 amino acids. V gave up 3 bases and J gave up 7 bases, with 7 bases separating them. CDR1 is MNHEY, CDR2 SMNVEV, per germline (reference sequence). The CDR3 DNA reads TGTGCCAGCAGTTTGGCGGGAAATGAGCAGTTCTTC. This encodes CASSLAGNEQFF.

CDR3 coding DNA: TGTGCCAGCAAGGGGTTGGTTTGGGGGACAGAGACGAACTATGGCTACACCTTC. It is translated as CASKGLVWGTETNYGYTF. This rearrangement joins TRBV28 to TRBJ1-2; 7 nucleotides match TRBD1. The CDR3 covers 18 residues. Unmatched junction bases numbered 19, after V lost 7 bases and J lost 2 bases. CDR1 is MDHEN, CDR2 SYDVKM, per germline.

The chain is built from TRBV5-1 and TRBJ1-5; 9 nucleotides line up with TRBD1. The CDR3 runs to 14 residues. CDR1 SGHRS and CDR2 YFSETQ come from the germline V gene. The junction had 6 bases not matched to a gene; V was cut back by 4 bases and J by 7 bases. The CDR3 protein is CASSTGTGSQPQHF. CDR3 coding DNA: TGCGCCAGCAGCACCGGGACAGGGAGCCAGCCCCAGCATTTT.

The chain recombines TRBV3-1 (or the pseudogene TRBV3-2) with TRBJ2-3; 8 positions agree with TRBD2. The CDR3 is 16 residues long. The germline gives CDR1 LGHDT, CDR2 YNNKEL (reference sequence). V was pared by 7 bases and J by 0 bases, with 9 bases of the junction left unmatched. This CDR3 is CASTPQGGRSTDTQYF. CDR3 coding DNA: TGTGCCAGCACCCCCCAGGGCGGGAGGAGCACAGATACGCAGTATTTT.

The CDR3 sequence: CASSYQGEVRPQHF. The CDR3 nucleotides are TGTGCCAGCAGTTACCAGGGAGAGGTGCGGCCCCAGCATTTT. The rearrangement joins TRBV6-2 or TRBV6-3 to TRBJ1-5; the D gene is possibly TRBD1 (5 bases). The CDR3 loop spans 14 amino acids. The germline CDR1 and CDR2 sequences are MNHEY and SVGEGT. Trimming took off 2 bases at V and 9 bases at J, with 14 bases between the two ends.

The CDR3 spells CASRADGYTDTQYF. CDR3 DNA: TGTGCCAGCAGGGCGGACGGCTACACAGATACGCAGTATTTT. The V and J genes are TRBV6-5 and TRBJ2-3; no firm D call. The germline gives CDR1 MNHEY, CDR2 SVGAGI. V lost 6 bases and J lost 2, with 12 bases in between. The CDR3 totals 14 residues.

This chain uses TRBV11-2 with TRBJ1-2, with a weak D call TRBD1 (5 bases). The CDR3 has 15 residues. Trimming pared 1 base from V and 5 bases from J, leaving 14 bases between. Looked up from germline, CDR1 is SGHAT and CDR2 is FQNNGV. The CDR3 loop reads CASSLVSGRGYGYTF. CDR3 bases: TGTGCCAGCAGCTTAGTGTCAGGGCGAGGGTATGGCTACACCTTC.

The V and J genes are TRBV28 and TRBJ1-1, with a possible D match to TRBD1 (5 bases). The CDR3 extends over 16 amino acids. Germline CDR1 MDHEN, CDR2 SYDVKM. V was shortened by 2 bases and J by 2 bases, with 15 bases between the two germline ends. The chain's CDR3 is CASSLAGPGRNTEAFF. The CDR3 DNA is TGTGCCAGCAGTTTAGCAGGGCCGGGACGAAACACTGAAGCTTTCTTT.

The chain carries TRBV5-1 and TRBJ2-5, with a weak D call TRBD1 (6 bases). Trimming took off 4 bases at V and 5 bases at J, with 12 bases between the two ends. The CDR3 length is 13 residues. Germline V gene sequence: CDR1 SGHRS, CDR2 YFSETQ. The DNA for the CDR3 is TGCGCCAGCAGCGTAACAGGGTTGGAGACCCAGTACTTC. Its translation is CASSVTGLETQYF.

This clone has a handful of counts. This chain joins TRBV2 and TRBJ2-5; unclear D gene. Between the trimmed V and J ends, which lost 7 bases and 4 bases, there was a span of 7 bases. Germline-derived CDR1 and CDR2 are SNHLY and FYNNEI. The CDR3 loop spans 11 amino acids. The CDR3 DNA sequence: TGTGCCAGCACTTTCGGAGAGACCCAGTACTTC. Protein sequence: CASTFGETQYF. Full variable domain (rest looked up from reference TRBV2 and TRBJ2-5): EPEVTQTPSHQVTQMGQEVILRCVPISNHLYFYWYRQILGQKVEFLVSFYNNEISEKSEIFDDQFSVERPDGSNFTLKIRSTKLEDSAMYFCASTFGETQYFGPGTRLLVL.

This clone was detected only once. The V gene is TRBV6-5, the J gene TRBJ2-7, with 7 nucleotides matching TRBD2. The V gene's germline CDR1 is MNHEY and CDR2 SVGAGI. V trimming: 3 bases; J trimming: 3 bases; junction bases outside the gene matches: 5. This CDR3 comprises 14 residues. The DNA of the CDR3 is TGTGCCAGCAGTTATCGGCGGGAGTACTACGAGCAGTACTTC. Translated, it gives CASSYRREYYEQYF.

This sequence joins TRBV6-5 and TRBJ1-3, with D perhaps matching TRBD1 (5 bases). Deletions cut 6 bases from V and 0 bases from J, with 12 bases between. The CDR3 runs 15 residues. Germline loops: CDR1 MNHEY, CDR2 SVGAGI. CDR3 sequence (DNA): TGTGCCAGCAGCCAGAACAGGAACTCTGGAAACACCATATATTTT. Protein product: CASSQNRNSGNTIYF.

The V and J genes are TRBV27 and TRBJ2-5; D may correspond to TRBD1 or TRBD2 (5 bases each). Germline V gene lookup returns CDR1 MNHEY and CDR2 SMNVEV (reference sequence). The V gene lost 6 bases and the J gene lost 0 bases, with 11 bases spanning the gap. This CDR3 region has 14 residues. As DNA, the CDR3 is TGTGCCAGCAGGGGGGTTGCGAACCAAGAGACCCAGTACTTC. Its protein is CASRGVANQETQYF.

This clone showed up just a few times. The genes are TRBV2 and TRBJ2-2; 8 bases are a match to TRBD1. Trimming took 5 bases from V and 7 from J; bases not matched to a gene: 9. The CDR3 totals 15 residues. CDR1 SNHLY and CDR2 FYNNEI come from the germline V gene. The CDR3 loop is CASSRTGFKGGELFF. The CDR3 coding sequence is TGTGCCAGCAGTAGGACAGGGTTTAAGGGCGGGGAGCTGTTTTTT. Filled out from reference TRBV2 and TRBJ2-2, the complete variable domain reads EPEVTQTPSHQVTQMGQEVILRCVPISNHLYFYWYRQILGQKVEFLVSFYNNEISEKSEIFDDQFSVERPDGSNFTLKIRSTKLEDSAMYFCASSRTGFKGGELFFGEGSRLTVL.

This clone appeared once. This rearrangement joins TRBV16 to TRBJ2-7, with 7 bases that match TRBD1. V lost 2 bases, J lost 1 base, and 2 bases stayed unmatched. Germline V gene sequence: CDR1 KGHSY, CDR2 FQNENV. CDR3 length equals 14 residues. CDR3 DNA: TGTGCCAGCAGCCAACAACAGGGGTCCTACGAGCAGTACTTC. This codes for CASSQQQGSYEQYF.

The CDR3 region has the DNA TGTGCCAGCAGTCTCAGGACAGGTCGACACGAGCAGTACTTC. This gives the protein CASSLRTGRHEQYF. The chain carries TRBV6-5 and TRBJ2-7; 7 bases align to TRBD1. This CDR3 has 14 residues. J was trimmed by 5 bases and V by 5 bases; bases with no gene match: 9. Germline CDR1 and CDR2: MNHEY and SVGAGI.

Of note for this clone: Other nucleotide sequences in the sample specify the same CDR3. This chain connects TRBV18 to TRBJ2-7; D assignment may be TRBD1 or TRBD2 (5 bases each). V was pared by 5 bases and J by 6 bases, with 11 bases between. The CDR3 loop spans 12 amino acids. In germline, CDR1 is KGHSH, CDR2 LQKENI. The CDR3 region has the DNA TGTGCCAGCTCAGCGCAGGGAGTCGAGCAGTACTTC. Its protein product is CASSAQGVEQYF.

The V gene is TRBV10-3, the J gene TRBJ2-2; possible D gene TRBD2, 6 bases. The germline V gene has CDR1 ENHRY and CDR2 SYGVKD. Trimming took off 0 bases at V and 3 bases at J, with 8 bases between the two ends. This CDR3 has 15 amino acids. CDR3 region: CAISESGEDTGELFF. The CDR3 DNA sequence: TGTGCCATCAGTGAGTCGGGGGAGGACACCGGGGAGCTGTTTTTT.

The chain couples TRBV27 to TRBJ1-2, with D perhaps TRBD1 (5 bases). The V end was cut by 6 bases, the J end by 4 bases, with 12 bases between. Germline V lookup: CDR1 MNHEY, CDR2 SMNVEV (reference sequence). This CDR3 is 13 amino acids long. The CDR3 here is CASSPWGFYGYTF. For the CDR3, the DNA is TGTGCCAGCAGCCCTTGGGGGTTCTATGGCTACACCTTC.